The rows below give T cell receptor beta chains drawn from one sample of a study of OX40 agonist ivuxolimab in advanced cancers. Profiling relied on immunoSEQ multiplex PCR, and the TCRdb table lists in-frame clones only, not all of them. This table holds 60,000 or so clones, around 78% found once. Here the sequenced sample was CD4+ or CD8+ T cells sorted from blood, taken in a trial of the OX40 agonist ivuxolimab. The receptors come from an adult with an advanced solid tumor such as melanoma, head and neck, liver or kidney cancer. Each CDR3 is given with its conserved first and last residue. The D gene is left open where the match is weak. Some rows mark clone size as missing; the rest say once, few, many or name a class of expanded clone.

v_gene: TRBV6-5
d_gene: TRBD1
j_gene: TRBJ1-3
abundance: NA
CDR3nt: TGTGCCAGCAGTTTAGGGGGACAGCTAGCTGGAAACACCATATATTTT
CDR3aa: CASSLGGQLAGNTIYF

v_gene: TRBV28
d_gene: NA
j_gene: TRBJ2-3
abundance: NA
CDR3nt: TGTGCCAGCAGTTTGTCCACAGGGAGTGCAGATACGCAGTATTTT
CDR3aa: CASSLSTGSADTQYF

v_gene: TRBV5-1
d_gene: NA
j_gene: TRBJ2-4
abundance: few
CDR3nt: TGCGCCAGCAGCTTGGGTCGACTCCTGGGACGAGGAAACATTCAGTACTTC
CDR3aa: CASSLGRLLGRGNIQYF

v_gene: TRBV4-1
d_gene: TRBD2
j_gene: TRBJ2-1
abundance: NA
CDR3nt: TGCGCCAGCAGCCTTTTGGCAACGGGGGGAAGAGGGGAAGAGCAGTTCTTC
CDR3aa: CASSLLATGGRGEEQFF

v_gene: TRBV19
d_gene: TRBD2
j_gene: TRBJ2-5
abundance: once
CDR3nt: TGTGCCAGTAGCCCAGGACTAGCGGCCCGAGAGACCCAGTACTTC
CDR3aa: CASSPGLAARETQYF

v_gene: TRBV5-1
d_gene: TRBD1
j_gene: TRBJ1-1
abundance: NA
CDR3nt: TGCGCCAGCAGCTTGTGGGACAGTAACACTGAAGCTTTCTTT
CDR3aa: CASSLWDSNTEAFF

v_gene: TRBV4-3
d_gene: NA
j_gene: TRBJ2-1
abundance: NA
CDR3nt: TGCGCCAGCAGCCAAGATCCCACCGACATTTTATCCTACAATGAGCAGTTCTTC
CDR3aa: CASSQDPTDILSYNEQFF

v_gene: TRBV6-1
d_gene: TRBD1
j_gene: TRBJ1-2
abundance: NA
CDR3nt: TGTGCCAGCAGTGTCGGGACAGGGAGCGGCTACACCTTC
CDR3aa: CASSVGTGSGYTF

v_gene: TRBV7-8
d_gene: NA
j_gene: TRBJ1-5
abundance: NA
CDR3nt: TGTGCCAGCAGCTTAGTGGGCAGGTATAGCAATCAGCCCCAGCATTTT
CDR3aa: CASSLVGRYSNQPQHF

v_gene: TRBV6-1
d_gene: TRBD2
j_gene: TRBJ2-2
abundance: NA
CDR3nt: TGTGCCAGCAGTGAAGCCCCACCGGGACTAGCGGGGATCACCGGGGAGCTGTTTTTT
CDR3aa: CASSEAPPGLAGITGELFF

v_gene: TRBV7-3
d_gene: NA
j_gene: TRBJ2-3
abundance: NA
CDR3nt: TGTGCCAGCAGCCCGGGACGGTCAGATACGCAGTATTTT
CDR3aa: CASSPGRSDTQYF

v_gene: TRBV7-2
d_gene: NA
j_gene: TRBJ1-6
abundance: NA
CDR3nt: TGTGCCAGCAGCTTAGCCCGGACAGCGGCCAATTCACCCCTCCACTTT
CDR3aa: CASSLARTAANSPLHF

v_gene: TRBV9
d_gene: NA
j_gene: TRBJ1-3
abundance: NA
CDR3nt: TGTGCCAGCAGCGCCACCCTCGGTCACTCTGGAAACACCATATATTTT
CDR3aa: CASSATLGHSGNTIYF

v_gene: TRBV10-3
d_gene: NA
j_gene: TRBJ2-1
abundance: NA
CDR3nt: TGTGCCATCAGTGGTCCGGGGGAGAGCTCCTACAATGAGCAGTTCTTC
CDR3aa: CAISGPGESSYNEQFF